A single sample gave rise to the 23 T cell receptor beta chains below, sequenced in a study of T cell repertoires in cytomegalovirus infection. TCRdb independently ran MiXCR on the reads; one entry per CDR3 protein. In the table there are 70,000 to 85,000 distinct CDR3 sequences, approximately 42% of which are singletons. No antigen is known for these receptors. The input for sequencing was CD8+ T cells from cultured PBMCs, taken from culture after CMV antigen stimulation. The receptors were gathered from a human donor in good health (CMV status not recorded). Some clones in this sample may be carry-over from other donors' samples.

This chain links TRBV27 with TRBJ2-5; D is undetermined. The CDR3 is 11 residues long. V was trimmed by 3 bases and J by 1 base, leaving 0 bases between them. Germline CDR1 MNHEY, CDR2 SMNVEV (reference sequence). The CDR3 DNA sequence: TGTGCCAGCAGTTTCCAAGAGACCCAGTACTTC. Translation: CASSFQETQYF.

The rearrangement joins TRBV7-2 to TRBJ2-7; 7 positions agree with TRBD1. V dropped 5 bases and J dropped 3; count of bases not matched to a gene: 7. Germline-derived CDR1 and CDR2 are SGHTA and FQGNSA. The CDR3 runs to 14 residues. The CDR3 sequence is CASSTMGQIYEQYF. The CDR3 DNA is TGTGCCAGCAGCACCATGGGACAGATCTACGAGCAGTACTTC.

The chain links TRBV12-3 or TRBV12-4 to TRBJ1-1, with no clear D. The CDR3 consists of 15 residues. V lost 4 bases and J lost 3, with 15 bases in between. In DNA form, the CDR3 reads TGTGCCAGCAGTTCTCCGGGATTTATGGACACTGAAGCTTTCTTT. This translates into CASSSPGFMDTEAFF.

V is TRBV20-1 and J is TRBJ2-6; D gene uncertain. The ends were cut back, 6 bases at V and 0 bases at J, with 12 bases in the middle. The germline V gene encodes CDR1 DFQATT and CDR2 SNEGSKA (reference sequence). There are 15 residues in the CDR3. The DNA of the CDR3 is TGCAGTGCCGGCGCAGGAGACTCTGGGGCCAACGTCCTGACTTTC. The encoded protein is CSAGAGDSGANVLTF.

This clonotype was observed a handful of times. J is TRBJ2-1 and V is TRBV12-3 or TRBV12-4; 10 nucleotides line up with TRBD2. The CDR3 extends over 14 amino acids. The V segment lost 8 bases and the J segment 6 bases; nucleotides outside the gene matches: 7. CDR3 DNA: TGTGCCAGCGGACTAGCGGAAGTGGTCAATGAGCAGTTCTTC. Its translation: CASGLAEVVNEQFF.

This clonotype was detected only a few times. This rearrangement joins TRBV4-1 to TRBJ1-5; 7 bases line up with TRBD1. After removal of 6 bases from V and 0 bases from J, the junction contained 5 bases not matched to a gene. The CDR3 runs 15 residues. CDR1 and CDR2 from the germline V gene are MGHRA and YSYEKL. This CDR3 is CASRDGTVSNQPQHF. CDR3 bases: TGCGCCAGCAGGGACGGGACAGTTAGCAATCAGCCCCAGCATTTT.

This chain's CDR3 is CASSPSGVKDSPLHF. CDR3 DNA sequence: TGTGCCAGCAGTCCATCAGGGGTGAAGGATTCACCCCTCCACTTT. This chain uses TRBV27 with TRBJ1-6; tentatively, D is TRBD1 (6 bases). The germline V gene encodes CDR1 MNHEY and CDR2 SMNVEV (reference sequence). Trimming cost V 5 bases and J 8 bases, with 16 bases left between them. This CDR3 region has 15 residues.

This clonotype was seen only a few times. V gene TRBV4-1 combines with J gene TRBJ2-3; the D gene is possibly TRBD2 (5 bases). In germline, CDR1 is MGHRA, CDR2 YSYEKL. This CDR3 is built from 15 residues. Trimming stripped 4 bases from V and 1 base from J, with 12 bases between. The CDR3 reads CASSLNWRGTDTQYF. DNA for the CDR3: TGCGCCAGCAGCCTGAATTGGCGGGGCACAGATACGCAGTATTTT.

The chain is built from TRBV24-1 and TRBJ1-1, with D unresolved. V was cut by 0 bases and J by 6 bases, with 10 bases left in between. The CDR3 has 14 residues. Germline loops: CDR1 KGHDR, CDR2 SFDVKD. Here the CDR3 reads CATSDLTPGSEAFF. DNA of the CDR3: TGTGCCACCAGTGATTTGACTCCGGGCTCTGAAGCTTTCTTT.

This clonotype was seen more than once but under ten times. The CDR3 sequence is CASSPGQVNYGYTF. CDR3 nucleotides: TGTGCCAGCAGCCCGGGACAGGTTAACTATGGCTACACCTTC. The rearrangement links TRBV16 to TRBJ1-2; 8 bases map to TRBD1. From germline, CDR1 is KGHSY and CDR2 FQNENV. CDR3 length: 14 amino acids. V lost 4 bases and J lost 1; bases outside the gene matches: 2.

The table lists this clonotype with a few counts. The chain couples TRBV5-1 to TRBJ1-1, with 11 positions matching TRBD1. V was clipped by 2 bases and J by 6 bases; unmatched bases: 15. This CDR3 is 18 amino acids long. The V gene's germline CDR1 is SGHRS and CDR2 YFSETQ. The CDR3 loop reads CASSLLPGQGARVPEAFF. The CDR3 DNA reads TGCGCCAGCAGCTTACTACCCGGACAGGGGGCGAGAGTGCCTGAAGCTTTCTTT.

The chain combines TRBV5-5 with TRBJ2-7; no firm D call. With 0 bases removed from V and 0 bases from J, the gap between germline ends came to 10 bases. The germline V gene encodes CDR1 SGHKS and CDR2 YYEKEE (reference sequence). The CDR3 has 15 amino acids. CDR3 coding DNA: TGTGCCAGCAGCTTGGTCGGAGTACCCTCCTACGAGCAGTACTTC. It specifies CASSLVGVPSYEQYF.

The gene calls are TRBV7-9 and TRBJ2-7; D remains ambiguous. Germline V CDR1 and CDR2: SEHNR, FQNEAQ (reference sequence). The CDR3 extends over 13 amino acids. Trimming took 4 bases from V and 4 from J, leaving 11 bases between them. The CDR3 spells CASSSRTIYEQYF. DNA for the CDR3: TGTGCCAGCAGCTCCCGGACGATTTACGAGCAGTACTTC.

V usage is TRBV6-2 or TRBV6-3 and J usage is TRBJ2-7; perhaps TRBD1 as D (5 bases). The V gene's germline CDR1 is MNHEY and CDR2 SVGEGT. This CDR3 region has 12 residues. V lost 6 bases and J 1 base, leaving 7 bases between the germline ends. CDR3 DNA sequence: TGTGCCAGCAGGCAGGGATCCTACGAGCAGTACTTC. It encodes CASRQGSYEQYF.

The chain employs TRBV27 and TRBJ2-7, with 7 bases lining up with TRBD2. The CDR3 contains 14 residues. Germline V gives CDR1 MNHEY, CDR2 SMNVEV (reference sequence). Germline trimming cut 5 bases from V and 1 base from J; bases unmatched to any gene: 5. The CDR3 DNA reads TGTGCCAGCAGTCCCGACGGGGGGTCCTACGAGCAGTACTTC. Its protein product is CASSPDGGSYEQYF.

The chain joins TRBV6-2 or TRBV6-3 to TRBJ1-5; D remains ambiguous. The CDR3 length is 12 residues. V lost 2 bases and J 4 bases, leaving 3 bases between the germline ends. Per germline, CDR1 MNHEY and CDR2 SVGEGT. The CDR3, as DNA: TGTGCCAGCAGTTACGATAATCAGCCCCAGCATTTT. Translation: CASSYDNQPQHF.

This clonotype occurred a few times. J is TRBJ2-1 and V is TRBV4-1; tentatively, D is TRBD1 (6 bases). This CDR3 has 16 residues. Germline V gene data show CDR1 as MGHRA and CDR2 as YSYEKL. With 3 bases removed from V and 9 bases from J, the gap between germline ends came to 21 bases. The CDR3 nucleotides read TGCGCCAGCAGCCAGGAACCGATGACAGGTTCCTCTGAGCAGTTCTTC. Its protein product is CASSQEPMTGSSEQFF.

This clonotype came up a few times. CDR3 protein: CASPYPDRNTEAFF. CDR3 coding DNA: TGTGCCAGCCCCTACCCCGATCGGAACACTGAAGCTTTCTTT. This sequence joins TRBV6-1 and TRBJ1-1; D ambiguous. Germline V gene sequence: CDR1 MNHNS, CDR2 SASEGT. V shed 8 bases and J shed 1 base, with 14 bases lying between them. The length of the CDR3 is 14 residues.

CDR3 in amino acids: CASSYRGDYEQYF. DNA of the CDR3: TGCGCCAGCAGCTACCGTGGGGACTACGAGCAGTACTTC. The chain has TRBV5-1 and TRBJ2-7; D remains unclear. V gave up 3 bases and J gave up 3 bases, with 10 bases separating them. The CDR3 has 13 residues. Germline lookup yields CDR1 SGHRS and CDR2 YFSETQ.

This clonotype occurred a few times. The chain recombines TRBV28 with TRBJ2-7; D not certain. This CDR3 spans 13 amino acids. Germline-derived CDR1 and CDR2 are MDHEN and SYDVKM. Trimming took off 1 base at V and 2 bases at J, with 6 bases between the two ends. CDR3 sequence (DNA): TGTGCCAGCAGTTTATCACCCACCTACGAGCAGTACTTC. Amino acid sequence: CASSLSPTYEQYF.

This chain joins TRBV4-1 and TRBJ2-5, with 10 bases fitting TRBD2. This CDR3 region has 17 residues. J lost 4 bases, V lost 0 bases, and 8 bases had no gene match. CDR1 and CDR2 (germline): MGHRA, YSYEKL. The DNA for the CDR3 is TGCGCCAGCAGCCAAGAAGGGCCAGCGGGGGGGCGAGAGACCCAGTACTTC. Translated, it gives CASSQEGPAGGRETQYF.

This chain joins TRBV11-3 and TRBJ2-5, with D tentatively TRBD1 (6 bases). V lost 0 bases and J lost 9, with 20 bases in between. The CDR3 runs to 16 residues. The germline V gene encodes CDR1 SGHNT and CDR2 YENEEA. CDR3 amino acids: CASSLDGTGQHSSQYF. DNA of the CDR3: TGTGCCAGCAGCTTAGATGGAACGGGACAACACTCCTCCCAGTACTTC.

This sequence joins TRBV19 and TRBJ2-5; TRBD1 is a possible D gene (6 bases). V was shortened by 5 bases and J by 5 bases, with 15 bases between the two germline ends. This CDR3 is built from 14 residues. CDR1 and CDR2 from the germline V gene are LNHDA and SQIVND (reference sequence). This CDR3 reads CASSPGQIWETQYF. The CDR3 DNA reads TGTGCCAGTAGTCCTGGACAGATATGGGAGACCCAGTACTTC.